These 21 T cell receptor beta chains were all obtained from the same sample, sequenced in a study of vaccination and CD4 T cells after COVID-19. Their cognate antigens are unknown. Stated treatment: roughly nine-day PBMC culture with coronavirus spike peptide pools or control peptides (ViraFEST assay). An Oncomine TCR Beta short-read assay was used to sequence the DNA from cultured CD4+ T cells. TCRdb fed the PCR reads into MiXCR, producing one record per CDR3 protein. The sample holds 9,500 to 10,000 distinct CDR3 sequences, more than 35% seen once. Sequencing used CD4+ T cells from blood, cultured in vitro. The source of these receptors is a human donor who had recovered from COVID-19.

This clonotype appeared a few times. CDR3 loop: CATSAKWDEKLFF. CDR3 in DNA: TGTGCCACCTCGGCCAAATGGGACGAAAAACTGTTTTTT. This chain uses TRBV6-1 with TRBJ1-4, with a tentative D call TRBD1 (5 bases). The CDR3 is made up of 13 amino acids. Trimming left V 10 bases short and J 8 bases short, with 17 bases between. CDR1 and CDR2 (germline): MNHNS, SASEGT.

There are a few counts of this clonotype. This chain uses TRBV6-1 with TRBJ1-5; the D gene is possibly TRBD1 (5 bases). Looked up from germline, CDR1 is MNHNS and CDR2 is SASEGT. The CDR3 is 13 residues long. Trimming removed 7 bases at V and 3 bases at J, with 10 bases between. The CDR3 DNA sequence: TGTGCCAGCATGAGACAGAACAATCAGCCCCAGCATTTT. Encoded protein: CASMRQNNQPQHF.

The chain carries TRBV12-3 or TRBV12-4 and TRBJ2-2; D remains unclear. The CDR3 loop spans 11 amino acids. V was cut by 8 bases and J by 8 bases, with 9 bases left in between. The CDR3 spells CASRMAGELFF. The DNA of the CDR3 is TGTGCCAGCCGGATGGCTGGGGAGCTGTTTTTT.

The CDR3 here is CASSVPQGFYGYTF. CDR3 bases: TGTGCCAGCAGTGTACCTCAGGGGTTCTATGGCTACACCTTC. The rearrangement uses TRBV28 and TRBJ1-2; possible D gene TRBD1, 6 bases. CDR3 length: 14 amino acids. V lost 5 bases to trimming and J lost 4 bases, with 14 bases between them. Per germline, CDR1 MDHEN and CDR2 SYDVKM.

CDR3 bases: TGTGCCAGCAGCTTGGAGGGGAGCACAGATACGCAGTATTTT. It translates to CASSLEGSTDTQYF. The rearrangement links TRBV7-9 to TRBJ2-3, with D perhaps matching TRBD2 (6 bases). V was shortened by 3 bases and J by 0 bases, with 7 bases between the two germline ends. The CDR3 totals 14 residues. The V gene's germline CDR1 is SEHNR and CDR2 FQNEAQ (reference sequence).

The rearrangement uses TRBV5-4 and TRBJ2-7; TRBD1 agrees at 8 bases. V dropped 4 bases and J dropped 1; count of bases not matched to a gene: 10. The CDR3 has 16 amino acids. Looked up from germline, CDR1 is SGHNT and CDR2 is YYREEE (reference sequence). The CDR3 sequence is CASSHFTGGPSYEQYF. The CDR3 coding sequence is TGTGCCAGCAGCCATTTTACAGGGGGGCCTTCCTACGAGCAGTACTTC.

This chain uses TRBV9 with TRBJ2-1; D possibly uses TRBD1 or TRBD2 (5 bases each). Germline V gene sequence: CDR1 SGDLS, CDR2 YYNGEE. Trimming took off 0 bases at V and 8 bases at J, with 15 bases between the two ends. The CDR3 extends over 15 amino acids. The CDR3 coding sequence is TGTGCCAGCAGCGTAGCCGGGACCACCAACCATGAGCAGTTCTTC. Its protein is CASSVAGTTNHEQFF.

CDR3 protein: CARPLTGDDNEQFF. CDR3 DNA: TGTGCCAGACCCTTGACAGGGGACGACAATGAGCAGTTCTTC. This rearrangement joins TRBV6-1 to TRBJ2-1, with 8 bases matching TRBD1. The CDR3 has 14 amino acids. V shed 9 bases, J shed 5 bases, and the junction held 9 bases outside the gene matches. Germline-derived CDR1 and CDR2 are MNHNS and SASEGT.

This clonotype was seen a handful of times. The gene calls are TRBV12-3 or TRBV12-4 and TRBJ2-1; D ambiguous. Trimming left V 1 base short and J 5 bases short, with 9 bases between. This CDR3 has 14 amino acids. The CDR3 spells CASSLVRQHNEQFF. CDR3 DNA sequence: TGTGCCAGCAGTTTAGTTAGGCAACACAATGAGCAGTTCTTC.

The genes are TRBV19 and TRBJ1-2; TRBD1 matches at 7 bases. CDR1 LNHDA and CDR2 SQIVND come from the germline V gene (reference sequence). The V and J ends lost 5 bases and 4 bases, in that order; junction bases with no gene match: 10. This CDR3 comprises 15 residues. CDR3 sequence: CASSESGGSRYGYTF. For the CDR3, the DNA is TGTGCCAGTAGTGAGTCAGGGGGTTCCCGCTATGGCTACACCTTC.

The chain links TRBV2 to TRBJ1-5; tentatively, D is TRBD1 (5 bases). CDR3 length equals 14 residues. Germline CDR1 and CDR2: SNHLY and FYNNEI. Trimming pared 4 bases from V and 4 bases from J, leaving 11 bases between. This chain's CDR3 is CASSVGAWNQPQHF. CDR3 coding DNA: TGTGCCAGCAGTGTAGGGGCCTGGAATCAGCCCCAGCATTTT.

This clonotype was seen a few times. J is TRBJ1-2 and V is TRBV7-2; weak D call: TRBD1 (5 bases). The CDR3 runs to 11 residues. V dropped 1 base and J dropped 14 bases, with 11 bases sitting between them. CDR1 SGHTA and CDR2 FQGNSA come from the germline V gene. DNA of the CDR3: TGTGCCAGCAGCTTAGAGGACACCTTAACCTTC. Translating gives CASSLEDTLTF. The full variable domain, in which reference TRBV7-2 and TRBJ1-2 provide the parts outside the CDR3, is GAGVSQSPSNKVTEKGKDVELRCDPISGHTALYWYRQSLGQGLEFLIYFQGNSAPDKSGLPSDRFSAERTGGSVSTLTIQRTQQEDSAVYLCASSLEDTLTFGSGTRLTVV.

This chain joins TRBV10-3 and TRBJ2-3, with TRBD2 matching over 13 bases. There are 15 residues in the CDR3. V dropped 3 bases and J dropped 4; count of bases not matched to a gene: 1. CDR1 and CDR2 from the germline V gene are ENHRY and SYGVKD. Here the CDR3 DNA reads TGTGCCATCAGTGACGGACTAGCGGGGGCAGATACGCAGTATTTT. Its translation: CAISDGLAGADTQYF.

This clonotype has just a few counts. The V call is TRBV7-2, the J call TRBJ1-2; D is ambiguous. Trimming left V 1 base short and J 4 bases short, with 19 bases between. The length of the CDR3 is 17 residues. Germline V lookup: CDR1 SGHTA, CDR2 FQGNSA. CDR3 DNA: TGTGCCAGCAGCTTAGAGGGTGGAGGGCGCCTCAGCTATGGCTACACCTTC. Its protein product is CASSLEGGGRLSYGYTF.

This chain joins TRBV20-1 and TRBJ2-3; 11 bases map to TRBD2. The length of the CDR3 is 15 residues. CDR1 and CDR2 from the germline V gene are DFQATT and SNEGSKA (reference sequence). J was trimmed by 5 bases and V by 6 bases; bases with no gene match: 10. CDR3 in amino acids: CSARGASGGRDTQYF. CDR3 bases: TGCAGTGCCCGCGGGGCTAGCGGGGGGCGAGATACGCAGTATTTT.

A note on this clonotype: One end of the junction is discordant with germline, which a read error may explain. This chain joins TRBV6-1 and TRBJ2-4; 12 positions agree with TRBD1. Germline-derived CDR1 and CDR2 are MNHNS and SASEGT. This CDR3 comprises 17 residues. CDR3 sequence reads: CASSRPGTGGAGNIRYF. In nucleotides, the CDR3 is TGTGCCAGCAGTCGTCCCGGGACAGGGGGCGCCGGAAACATTCGGTACTTC.

The gene calls are TRBV7-9 and TRBJ2-2; tentatively, D is TRBD2 (6 bases). Trimming took off 1 base at V and 1 base at J, with 16 bases between the two ends. Germline lookup yields CDR1 SEHNR and CDR2 FQNEAQ (reference sequence). This CDR3 is built from 18 residues. The CDR3 reads CASSLGHSSARNTGELFF. The CDR3 DNA sequence: TGTGCCAGCAGCTTAGGCCATTCTAGCGCACGGAACACCGGGGAGCTGTTTTTT.

The chain has TRBV19 and TRBJ1-2; D ambiguous. This CDR3 contains 13 residues. The germline CDR1 and CDR2 sequences are LNHDA and SQIVND (reference sequence). The V end lost 3 bases, the J end lost 7 bases, and 12 bases lay between the germline ends. CDR3 nucleotide sequence: TGTGCCAGTAGTATCCGCAGGACGGTTGGCTACACCTTC. Its translation is CASSIRRTVGYTF. The full variable domain, its missing parts supplied by reference TRBV19 and TRBJ1-2, is DGGITQSPKYLFRKEGQNVTLSCEQNLNHDAMYWYRQDPGQGLRLIYYSQIVNDFQKGDIAEGYSVSREKKESFPLTVTSAQKNPTAFYLCASSIRRTVGYTFGSGTRLTVV.

This rearrangement joins TRBV7-9 to TRBJ2-5; 8 nucleotides line up with TRBD2. J was trimmed by 5 bases and V by 6 bases; bases with no gene match: 11. The germline gives CDR1 SEHNR, CDR2 FQNEAQ (reference sequence). The CDR3 loop spans 15 amino acids. The CDR3 loop reads CASSPARTSIETQYF. CDR3 DNA: TGTGCCAGCAGTCCGGCCAGGACTAGCATCGAGACCCAGTACTTC.

This clonotype was counted only a few times. This chain uses TRBV5-1 with TRBJ2-5; D possibly matches TRBD1 or TRBD2 (6 bases each). V lost 4 bases, J lost 2 bases, and 15 bases lay in between. The germline CDR1 and CDR2 sequences are SGHRS and YFSETQ. The CDR3 is 15 residues long. Written as DNA, the CDR3 is TGCGCCAGCAGCCCCGGCGCGGGGACACAAGAGACCCAGTACTTC. It is translated as CASSPGAGTQETQYF. Full variable domain (remainder filled in from reference TRBV5-1 and TRBJ2-5): KAGVTQTPRYLIKTRGQQVTLSCSPISGHRSVSWYQQTPGQGLQFLFEYFSETQRNKGNFPGRFSGRQFSNSRSEMNVSTLELGDSALYLCASSPGAGTQETQYFGPGTRLLVL.

The chain uses TRBV7-9 and TRBJ1-1; D is uncertain. CDR3 size: 13 residues. Germline loops: CDR1 SEHNR, CDR2 FQNEAQ (reference sequence). V gave up 5 bases and J gave up 7 bases, with 14 bases separating them. The CDR3 region is CASSRRDTYEAFF. The CDR3 nucleotides read TGTGCCAGCAGCAGAAGGGATACTTATGAAGCTTTCTTT.